This TCR beta chain comes out of a study of control samples from healthy donors and cancer patients (TCRdb year 2020). The library was produced with the immunoSEQ multiplex PCR assay. Sourced from immuneACCESS, this table was stored by TCRdb with only in-frame sequences that have V and J called. A share of the clones is absent; for the studies checked, an unresolved V gene accounts for under half, and the remainder has no known explanation. The sample contains over 100,000 clones, approximately 90% of them found a single time. The ten largest clones capture 4% to 5.5% of the sample. The CDR3 covers 14 residues, taking in both the cysteine and the phenylalanine. Here the CDR3 DNA is all that survives: 42 bases in frame from base 1. The V end loses 3 bases and the J end loses 2 bases, and a stretch of 10 bases separates them. The germline V gene (reference sequence) sets CDR1 to LNHNV and CDR2 to YYDKDF.

A word on this clone: It has no known antigen specificity. Base-call qualities are not available, and no considerably larger clone is one nucleotide away.

Sequencing input: blood. The sequence was obtained from a human donor in good health. The donor label of this sample is uncertain. The sequence joins TRBV15 to TRBJ1-2, with the D gene uncertain. The base sequence is TGTGCCACCAGCAGGGCGTACCGGAACTATGGCTACACCTTC. This codes for CATSRAYRNYGYTF.